This section outlines one TCR beta chain sequence together with its context. Trimming pared 6 bases from V and 0 bases from J, leaving 2 bases between. Germline V gene data show CDR1 as MNHNS and CDR2 as SASEGT. The CDR3 consists of 11 residues. These data belong to a study of OX40 agonist ivuxolimab in advanced cancers. Study-wide context: Ivuxolimab is an agonistic anti-OX40 (CD134) antibody, and patients were treated with it. Of the patients, three showed partial responses, one with hepatocellular carcinoma and two with cutaneous melanoma.

The repertoire was sequenced with immunoSEQ multiplex PCR; TCRdb's copy has only in-frame clones and lacks some. This table has around 56,000 clones, under 90% appearing once. The rearrangement joins TRBV6-1 to TRBJ1-1; D not resolved. The sequence was collected from an adult with an advanced solid tumor such as melanoma, head and neck, liver or kidney cancer. This specimen was CD4+ or CD8+ T cells sorted from blood, taken in a trial of the OX40 agonist ivuxolimab. CDR3 in amino acids: CASRVNTEAFF. CDR3 in DNA: TGTGCCAGCAGGGTGAACACTGAAGCTTTCTTT.